One and the same sample provided the 2 T cell receptor beta chains below, sequenced in a study of T cells in Graves' hyperthyroidism and ophthalmopathy. Amplification of TCR beta CDR3 regions was performed using RNA transcripts as template. First-round RT-PCR with HTBI primers amplified the TCR CDR3 region. TCRdb fed the multiplex PCR reads into MiXCR, producing one record per CDR3 protein. The sample records approximately 600,000 distinct CDR3 sequences, roughly 20% being singletons. Material: blood. These TCRs come from a man aged 25 to 40 with Graves' ophthalmopathy.

Worth noting for this clonotype: This may stem from a read error, because a much larger clone lies one nucleotide away. The rearrangement links TRBV20-1 to TRBJ1-2; TRBD1 agrees at 9 bases. Germline V gene data show CDR1 as DFQATT and CDR2 as SNEGSKA (reference sequence). V shed 3 bases and J 6 bases; nucleotides not matched to a gene: 8. The CDR3 runs 14 residues. The CDR3 nucleotides are TGCAGTGCTAGCCTTGGGACAGGGAACCATGGCTACACCTTC. Translation: CSASLGTGNHGYTF.

This clonotype occurred a few times. The rearrangement links TRBV4-1 to TRBJ2-1; D might be TRBD1 or TRBD2, each matching 7 bases. This CDR3 region has 16 residues. Germline V lookup: CDR1 MGHRA, CDR2 YSYEKL. V was clipped by 3 bases and J by 6 bases, with 18 bases between them. The CDR3 protein is CASSQQGGTTLNEQFF. The CDR3 coding sequence is TGCGCCAGCAGCCAGCAGGGGGGGACTACCCTCAATGAGCAGTTCTTC.